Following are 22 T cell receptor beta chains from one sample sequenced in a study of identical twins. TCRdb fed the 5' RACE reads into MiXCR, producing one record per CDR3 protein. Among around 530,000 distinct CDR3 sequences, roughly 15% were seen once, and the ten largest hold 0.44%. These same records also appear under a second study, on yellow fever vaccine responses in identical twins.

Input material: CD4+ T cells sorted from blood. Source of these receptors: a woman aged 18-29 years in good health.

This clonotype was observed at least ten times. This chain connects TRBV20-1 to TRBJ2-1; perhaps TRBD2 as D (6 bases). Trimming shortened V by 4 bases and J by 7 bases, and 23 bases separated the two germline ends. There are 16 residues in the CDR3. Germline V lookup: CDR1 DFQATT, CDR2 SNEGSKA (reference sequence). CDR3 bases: TGCAGTGCTATCTCCGACTACGGGAGTTCTAGGAATGAGCAGTTCTTC. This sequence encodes CSAISDYGSSRNEQFF.

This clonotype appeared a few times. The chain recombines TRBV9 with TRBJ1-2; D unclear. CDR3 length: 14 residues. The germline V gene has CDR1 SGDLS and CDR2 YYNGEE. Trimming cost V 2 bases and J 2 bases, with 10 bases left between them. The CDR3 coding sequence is TGTGCCAGCAGCGTGGGTTCTATAAACTATGGCTACACCTTC. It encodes CASSVGSINYGYTF. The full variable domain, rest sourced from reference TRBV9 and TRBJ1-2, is DSGVTQTPKHLITATGQRVTLRCSPRSGDLSVYWYQQSLDQGLQFLIQYYNGEERAKGNILERFSAQQFPDLHSELNLSSLELGDSALYFCASSVGSINYGYTFGSGTRLTVV.

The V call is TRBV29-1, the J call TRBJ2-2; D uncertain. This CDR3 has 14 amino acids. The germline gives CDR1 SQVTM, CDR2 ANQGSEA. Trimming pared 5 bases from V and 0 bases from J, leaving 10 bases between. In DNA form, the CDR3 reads TGCAGCGTTTCTCAGCGAACGAACACCGGGGAGCTGTTTTTT. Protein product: CSVSQRTNTGELFF.

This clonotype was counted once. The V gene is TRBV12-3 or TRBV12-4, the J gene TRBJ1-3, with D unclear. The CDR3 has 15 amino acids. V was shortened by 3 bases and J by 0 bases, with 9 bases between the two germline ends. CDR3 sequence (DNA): TGTGCCAGCAGTTTTTCGCGAAGCTCTGGAAACACCATATATTTT. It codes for CASSFSRSSGNTIYF.

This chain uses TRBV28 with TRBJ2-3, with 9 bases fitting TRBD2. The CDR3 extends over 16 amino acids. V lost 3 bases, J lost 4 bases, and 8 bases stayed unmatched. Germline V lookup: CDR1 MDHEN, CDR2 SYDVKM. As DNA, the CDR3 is TGTGCCAGCAGTTTGGGGGCTAGCGGGGATTCAGATACGCAGTATTTT. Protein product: CASSLGASGDSDTQYF.

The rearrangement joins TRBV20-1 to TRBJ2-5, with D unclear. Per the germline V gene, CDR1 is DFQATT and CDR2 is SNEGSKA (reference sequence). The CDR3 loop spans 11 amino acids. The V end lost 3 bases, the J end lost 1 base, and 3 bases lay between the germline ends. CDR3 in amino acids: CSARVQETQYF. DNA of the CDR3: TGCAGTGCTAGGGTCCAAGAGACCCAGTACTTC.

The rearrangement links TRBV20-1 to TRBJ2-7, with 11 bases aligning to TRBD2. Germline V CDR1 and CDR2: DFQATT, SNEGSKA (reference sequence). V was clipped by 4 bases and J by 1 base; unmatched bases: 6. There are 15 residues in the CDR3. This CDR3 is CSATSGTSGSYEQYF. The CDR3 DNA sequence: TGCAGTGCTACCTCCGGGACTAGCGGATCCTACGAGCAGTACTTC.

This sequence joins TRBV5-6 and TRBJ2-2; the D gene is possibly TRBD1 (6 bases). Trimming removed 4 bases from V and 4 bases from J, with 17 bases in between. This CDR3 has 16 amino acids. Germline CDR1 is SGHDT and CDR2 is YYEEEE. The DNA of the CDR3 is TGTGCCAGCAGCCTAGGGGGACCTTGGGGCACCGGGGAGCTGTTTTTT. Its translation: CASSLGGPWGTGELFF.

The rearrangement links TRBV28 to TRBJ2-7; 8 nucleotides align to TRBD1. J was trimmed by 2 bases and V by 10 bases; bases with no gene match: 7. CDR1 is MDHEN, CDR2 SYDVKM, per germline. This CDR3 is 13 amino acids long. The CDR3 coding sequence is TGTGCCACCCGGACAGGGATAACCTACGAGCAGTACTTC. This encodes CATRTGITYEQYF. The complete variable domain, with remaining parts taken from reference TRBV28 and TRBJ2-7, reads DVKVTQSSRYLVKRTGEKVFLECVQDMDHENMFWYRQDPGLGLRLIYFSYDVKMKEKGDIPEGYSVSREKKERFSLILESASTNQTSMYLCATRTGITYEQYFGPGTRLTVT.

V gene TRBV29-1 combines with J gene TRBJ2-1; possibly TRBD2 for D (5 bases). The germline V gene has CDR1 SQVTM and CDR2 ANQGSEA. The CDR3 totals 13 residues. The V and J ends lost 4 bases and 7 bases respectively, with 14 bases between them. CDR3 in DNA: TGCAGCGTTGCCGGGATCGGAGTGAATGAGCAGTTCTTC. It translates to CSVAGIGVNEQFF.

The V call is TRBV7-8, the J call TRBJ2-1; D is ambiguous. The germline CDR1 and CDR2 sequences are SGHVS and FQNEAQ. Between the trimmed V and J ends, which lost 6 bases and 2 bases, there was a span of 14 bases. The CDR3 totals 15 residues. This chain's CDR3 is CASSSWSDPYNEQFF. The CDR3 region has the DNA TGTGCCAGCAGTTCATGGTCTGATCCCTACAATGAGCAGTTCTTC.

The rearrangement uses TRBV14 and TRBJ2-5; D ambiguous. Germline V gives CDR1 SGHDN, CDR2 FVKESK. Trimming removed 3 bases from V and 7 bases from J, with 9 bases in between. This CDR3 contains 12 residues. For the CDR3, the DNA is TGTGCCAGCAGCCAGGCCCTGGGGACCCAGTACTTC. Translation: CASSQALGTQYF.

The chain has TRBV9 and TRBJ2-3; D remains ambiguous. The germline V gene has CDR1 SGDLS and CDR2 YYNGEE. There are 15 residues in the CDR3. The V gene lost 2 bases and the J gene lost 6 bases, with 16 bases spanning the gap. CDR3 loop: CASSVSGQVVDTQYF. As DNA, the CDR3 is TGTGCCAGCAGCGTTTCCGGTCAGGTGGTTGATACGCAGTATTTT.

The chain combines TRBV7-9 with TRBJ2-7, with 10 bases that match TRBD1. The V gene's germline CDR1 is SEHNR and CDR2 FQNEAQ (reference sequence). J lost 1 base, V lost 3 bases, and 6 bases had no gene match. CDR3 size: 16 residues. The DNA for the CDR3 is TGTGCCAGCAGCTTCCTCCTGGACAGGGGGTCCTACGAGCAGTACTTC. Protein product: CASSFLLDRGSYEQYF.

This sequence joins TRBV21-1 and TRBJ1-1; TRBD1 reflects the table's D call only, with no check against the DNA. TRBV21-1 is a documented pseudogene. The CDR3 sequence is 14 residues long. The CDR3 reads CASSNHSGTGVAFF. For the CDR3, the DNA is TGTGCCAGCAGCAACCATTCCGGGACAGGGGTAGCTTTCTTT.

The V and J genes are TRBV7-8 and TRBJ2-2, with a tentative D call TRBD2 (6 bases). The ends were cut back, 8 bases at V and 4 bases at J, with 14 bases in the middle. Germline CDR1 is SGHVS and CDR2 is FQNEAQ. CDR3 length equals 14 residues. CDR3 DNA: TGTGCCAGCTGGGGGGAAGTTCGCACCGGGGAGCTGTTTTTT. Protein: CASWGEVRTGELFF.

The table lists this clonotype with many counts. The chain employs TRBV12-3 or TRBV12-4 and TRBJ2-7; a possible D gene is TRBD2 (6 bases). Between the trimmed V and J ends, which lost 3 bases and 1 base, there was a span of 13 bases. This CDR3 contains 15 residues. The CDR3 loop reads CASSFFGTGSYEQYF. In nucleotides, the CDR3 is TGTGCCAGCAGTTTTTTCGGGACTGGTTCCTACGAGCAGTACTTC.

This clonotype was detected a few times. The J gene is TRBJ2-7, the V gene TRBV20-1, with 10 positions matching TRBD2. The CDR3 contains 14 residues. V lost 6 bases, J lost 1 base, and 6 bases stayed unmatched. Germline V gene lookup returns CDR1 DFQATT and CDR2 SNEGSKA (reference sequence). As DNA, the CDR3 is TGCAGTGCCCGACGGACTAGCGGATCCTACGAGCAGTACTTC. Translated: CSARRTSGSYEQYF.

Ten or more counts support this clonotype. DNA of the CDR3: TGTGCCACCAGCAGAGTGAGCGGGGGGATCTACAATGAGCAGTTCTTC. Its protein product is CATSRVSGGIYNEQFF. V gene TRBV15 combines with J gene TRBJ2-1, with TRBD2 identical over 9 bases. The germline V gene encodes CDR1 LNHNV and CDR2 YYDKDF (reference sequence). V was clipped by 1 base and J by 3 bases; unmatched bases: 4. The length of the CDR3 is 16 residues.

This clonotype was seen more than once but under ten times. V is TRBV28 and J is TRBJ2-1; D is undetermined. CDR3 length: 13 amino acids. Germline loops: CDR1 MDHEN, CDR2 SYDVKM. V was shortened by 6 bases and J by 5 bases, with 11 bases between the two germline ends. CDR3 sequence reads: CASRDTMNNEQFF. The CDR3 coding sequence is TGTGCCAGCAGGGATACAATGAACAATGAGCAGTTCTTC.

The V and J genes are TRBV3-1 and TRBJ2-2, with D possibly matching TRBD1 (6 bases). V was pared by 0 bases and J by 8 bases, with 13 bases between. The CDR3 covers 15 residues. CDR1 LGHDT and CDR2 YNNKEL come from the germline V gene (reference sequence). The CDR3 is CASSQEFRGAGELFF. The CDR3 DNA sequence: TGTGCCAGCAGCCAAGAATTCAGGGGCGCTGGGGAGCTGTTTTTT. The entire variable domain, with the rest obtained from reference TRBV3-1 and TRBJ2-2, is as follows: DTAVSQTPKYLVTQMGNDKSIKCEQNLGHDTMYWYKQDSKKFLKIMFSYNNKELIINETVPNRFSPKSPDKAHLNLHINSLELGDSAVYFCASSQEFRGAGELFFGEGSRLTVL.

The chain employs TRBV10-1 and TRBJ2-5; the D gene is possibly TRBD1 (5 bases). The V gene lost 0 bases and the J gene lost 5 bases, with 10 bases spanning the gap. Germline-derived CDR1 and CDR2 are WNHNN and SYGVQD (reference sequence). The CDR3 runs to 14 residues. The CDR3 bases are TGCGCCAGCAGTGAGTCTGGCTCAGGGGAGACCCAGTACTTC. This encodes CASSESGSGETQYF.